The clone carrying this T cell receptor beta chain was detected a few times. Its antigen is still unknown. The data were taken from a study of beta chain features in type 1 diabetes. V gave up 7 bases and J gave up 7 bases, with 22 bases separating them. This CDR3 spans 15 amino acids. Expressed TCRB transcripts got sequenced, as all isolated RNA was reverse transcribed. Naive, central memory and regulatory T cell samples produced a mean of approximately 4 million reads. Data came from immunoSEQ multiplex PCR; TCRdb stores just in-frame clones and leaves some out. The sample contains more than 150,000 clones, 9% to 10% of which appear only once. Findings and caveats of the study: Reduced insertions and increased deletions marked VDJ junctions in type 1 diabetes patients. TCRB CDR3 length was moderately but significantly reduced in all four CD4+ subsets of Type 1 diabetes patients.

Sorting of CD4+ naive, central memory, regulatory and stem cell-like memory cells was performed via CD45RO/CCR7/CD25/CD127/CD95/CD27. The sequencing input was central memory CD4+ T cells from blood. The receptor was isolated from a young woman in good health. J is TRBJ1-1 and V is TRBV23-1; TRBD1 might be the D (6 bases). TRBV23-1 is filed as an ORF, its function uncertain. The CDR3 nucleotides read TGCGCCAGCACTCTGTACCCTACAGGGAGTCGTGAAGCTTTCTTT. It encodes CASTLYPTGSREAFF.